The 30 T cell receptor beta chains listed next were all sequenced from one sample in a study of human thymus T cells. Libraries were prepared by immunoSEQ multiplex PCR; TCRdb keeps only in-frame clonotypes and omits some of them. The top ten clones hold roughly 0.12% of a sample with around 44,000 clones, 94% of them seen once. Sequences were obtained from blood. The receptors shown here come from a boy in the first two years of life with a congenital heart defect but otherwise immunologically healthy.

This chain connects TRBV7-9 to TRBJ2-1, with TRBD2 as a possible D gene (7 bases). Germline-derived CDR1 and CDR2 are SEHNR and FQNEAQ (reference sequence). Trimming left V 5 bases short and J 4 bases short, with 15 bases between. The CDR3 loop spans 15 amino acids. Written as DNA, the CDR3 is TGTGCCAGCAGCAACGGGCGGGGGCCTTACAATGAGCAGTTCTTC. As protein: CASSNGRGPYNEQFF.

In this sample, this clone turned up a few times. The chain has TRBV10-1 and TRBJ2-7, with D uncertain. Germline CDR1 WNHNN, CDR2 SYGVQD (reference sequence). This CDR3 has 10 amino acids. The CDR3 loop reads CAGRKGEQYF. The CDR3, as DNA: TGCGCGGGCCGGAAAGGGGAGCAGTACTTC.

With regard to this clone: The sample carries other DNA sequences with the same CDR3. CDR3 nucleotides: TGTGCCAGCAGTCGACAGGGCTACGAGCAGTACTTC. It encodes CASSRQGYEQYF. The rearrangement links TRBV28 to TRBJ2-7; the match to TRBD1 covers 7 bases. This CDR3 has 12 residues. After removal of 5 bases from V and 3 bases from J, the junction contained 1 base not matched to a gene. In germline, CDR1 is MDHEN, CDR2 SYDVKM. The variable domain in full, with the rest retrieved from reference TRBV28 and TRBJ2-7, is DVKVTQSSRYLVKRTGEKVFLECVQDMDHENMFWYRQDPGLGLRLIYFSYDVKMKEKGDIPEGYSVSREKKERFSLILESASTNQTSMYLCASSRQGYEQYFGPGTRLTVT.

J is TRBJ2-7 and V is TRBV6-1; no firm D call. Trimming left V 6 bases short and J 1 base short, with 10 bases between. The CDR3 extends over 13 amino acids. From germline, CDR1 is MNHNS and CDR2 SASEGT. The CDR3 DNA sequence: TGTGCCAGCAGCCTGACGGCTTCCTACGAGCAGTACTTC. It codes for CASSLTASYEQYF.

V usage is TRBV6-5 and J usage is TRBJ1-5; 8 nucleotides match TRBD1. V was clipped by 5 bases and J by 5 bases; unmatched bases: 5. This CDR3 comprises 14 residues. Germline assignment: CDR1 MNHEY and CDR2 SVGAGI. CDR3 in amino acids: CASSPTGGYQPQHF. The CDR3 DNA follows: TGTGCCAGCAGTCCAACAGGGGGTTATCAGCCCCAGCATTTT.

This chain uses TRBV6-5 with TRBJ1-3; perhaps TRBD1 as D (5 bases). The germline gives CDR1 MNHEY, CDR2 SVGAGI. CDR3 length equals 15 residues. The V end was cut by 2 bases, the J end by 2 bases, with 10 bases between. The CDR3 is CASSYPTETGNTIYF. In nucleotides, the CDR3 is TGTGCCAGCAGTTACCCGACAGAGACTGGAAACACCATATATTTT.

The gene calls are TRBV4-2 and TRBJ2-3; 8 bases match TRBD2. CDR1 and CDR2 from the germline V gene are LGHNA and YNFKEQ. The CDR3 totals 13 residues. Germline trimming cut 4 bases from V and 6 bases from J; bases unmatched to any gene: 3. The CDR3 sequence: CASSPRLADTQYF. The CDR3 DNA follows: TGTGCCAGCAGCCCCCGACTAGCGGATACGCAGTATTTT.

CDR3 in DNA: TGTGCCAGCAGCGCCAAAGACGCAACCTACGAGCAGTACTTC. It encodes CASSAKDATYEQYF. This sequence joins TRBV5-4 and TRBJ2-7; D gene ambiguous. Trimming cost V 4 bases and J 2 bases, with 13 bases left between them. The CDR3 is 14 amino acids. In germline, CDR1 is SGHNT, CDR2 YYREEE (reference sequence).

This clone was detected only a few times. The V and J genes are TRBV9 and TRBJ2-7; D ambiguous. This CDR3 has 15 residues. V was cut by 4 bases and J by 1 base, with 15 bases left in between. Per the germline V gene, CDR1 is SGDLS and CDR2 is YYNGEE. This CDR3 reads CASSPYSRWSYEQYF. Here the CDR3 DNA reads TGTGCCAGCAGCCCCTACTCCCGTTGGTCCTACGAGCAGTACTTC.

The chain couples TRBV5-6 to TRBJ2-5; D unresolved. Per the germline V gene, CDR1 is SGHDT and CDR2 is YYEEEE. The CDR3 extends over 11 amino acids. Trimming removed 1 base from V and 7 bases from J, with 5 bases in between. The CDR3, as DNA: TGTGCCAGCAGCTTGTTCGGGACCCAGTACTTC. Translation: CASSLFGTQYF. Supplemented by reference TRBV5-6 and TRBJ2-5, the full variable domain reads DAGVTQSPTHLIKTRGQQVTLRCSPKSGHDTVSWYQQALGQGPQFIFQYYEEEERQRGNFPDRFSGHQFPNYSSELNVNALLLGDSALYLCASSLFGTQYFGPGTRLLVL.

The chain links TRBV27 to TRBJ2-1, with D maybe TRBD2 (5 bases). The CDR3 extends over 14 amino acids. CDR1 and CDR2 (germline): MNHEY, SMNVEV (reference sequence). Trimming pared 5 bases from V and 3 bases from J, leaving 11 bases between. The CDR3 bases are TGTGCCAGCAGTCTCAACGGGGACTACAATGAGCAGTTCTTC. Protein: CASSLNGDYNEQFF.

The chain uses TRBV15 and TRBJ2-1; TRBD2 matches at 7 bases. J was trimmed by 5 bases and V by 0 bases; bases with no gene match: 4. The length of the CDR3 is 15 residues. The germline V gene has CDR1 LNHNV and CDR2 YYDKDF (reference sequence). The CDR3: CATSRDERENNEQFF. Here the CDR3 DNA reads TGTGCCACCAGCAGAGATGAGCGGGAAAACAATGAGCAGTTCTTC.

The chain combines TRBV7-3 with TRBJ2-2, with D possibly matching TRBD2 (6 bases). Germline CDR1 SGHTA, CDR2 FQGTGA. V was pared by 4 bases and J by 8 bases, with 14 bases between. The CDR3 totals 14 residues. DNA of the CDR3: TGTGCCAGCAGCTCCAGCGGGCCAGGGGGGGAGCTGTTTTTT. It codes for CASSSSGPGGELFF.

The chain uses TRBV11-2 and TRBJ1-2, with D perhaps TRBD1 (5 bases). CDR1 and CDR2 from the germline V gene are SGHAT and FQNNGV. V dropped 0 bases and J dropped 4 bases, with 9 bases sitting between them. CDR3 size: 14 residues. The CDR3 DNA is TGTGCCAGCAGCTTAGATCGAACAGGCTATGGCTACACCTTC. Amino acids: CASSLDRTGYGYTF.

This chain joins TRBV28 and TRBJ2-3; D might be TRBD2 (6 bases). Germline V gene sequence: CDR1 MDHEN, CDR2 SYDVKM. Trimming took off 5 bases at V and 0 bases at J, with 15 bases between the two ends. CDR3 size: 16 residues. In DNA, the CDR3 is TGTGCCAGCAGTATAACGGGGGAACCTAGCACAGATACGCAGTATTTT. Its translation is CASSITGEPSTDTQYF.

This clone was recorded a few times. The genes are TRBV19 and TRBJ1-2; D might be TRBD1 (5 bases). V lost 3 bases, J lost 2 bases, and 10 bases lay in between. CDR3 length: 14 residues. CDR1 LNHDA and CDR2 SQIVND come from the germline V gene (reference sequence). The CDR3 protein is CASSIPTGNYGYTF. The CDR3 DNA is TGTGCCAGTAGTATCCCTACAGGAAACTATGGCTACACCTTC. The variable domain in full, with the rest retrieved from reference TRBV19 and TRBJ1-2, is DGGITQSPKYLFRKEGQNVTLSCEQNLNHDAMYWYRQDPGQGLRLIYYSQIVNDFQKGDIAEGYSVSREKKESFPLTVTSAQKNPTAFYLCASSIPTGNYGYTFGSGTRLTVV.

This rearrangement joins TRBV5-1 to TRBJ2-1, with TRBD2 identical over 11 bases. The CDR3 covers 17 residues. The germline CDR1 and CDR2 sequences are SGHRS and YFSETQ. The trim removed 1 base at V and 5 bases at J, leaving 8 bases unmatched. CDR3 amino acids: CASSLTSGGLGDNEQFF. The CDR3 DNA reads as TGCGCCAGCAGCTTGACTAGCGGGGGCCTAGGAGACAATGAGCAGTTCTTC.

The V gene is TRBV6-6, the J gene TRBJ1-3; a possible D gene is TRBD1 (6 bases). CDR3 length: 13 residues. V lost 8 bases, J lost 5 bases, and 13 bases lay in between. Germline CDR1 MNHNY, CDR2 SVGAGI (reference sequence). The CDR3: CASGTGTRNTIYF. CDR3 sequence (DNA): TGTGCCAGCGGTACAGGGACGAGAAACACCATATATTTT.

The rearrangement uses TRBV11-3 and TRBJ2-2; no reliable D call. The CDR3 totals 13 residues. Germline CDR1 and CDR2: SGHNT and YENEEA. V lost 5 bases and J 6 bases, leaving 10 bases between the germline ends. The CDR3 nucleotides read TGTGCCAGCAGCCCCTCGGGCGCCGGGGAGCTGTTTTTT. Translation: CASSPSGAGELFF.

The chain couples TRBV7-9 to TRBJ1-2; D unresolved. V dropped 1 base and J dropped 7 bases, with 4 bases sitting between them. The CDR3 has 11 amino acids. Germline V gene sequence: CDR1 SEHNR, CDR2 FQNEAQ (reference sequence). CDR3 sequence reads: CASSLGGGYTF. The CDR3 DNA reads as TGTGCCAGCAGCTTAGGAGGTGGCTACACCTTC.

V usage is TRBV4-3 and J usage is TRBJ2-1, with D perhaps matching TRBD1 (5 bases). This CDR3 has 15 amino acids. The V gene lost 4 bases and the J gene lost 0 bases, with 10 bases spanning the gap. Germline values: CDR1 LGHNA, CDR2 YSLEER. The CDR3 DNA reads as TGCGCCAGCAGCCGGCAGGGTAGCTCCTACAATGAGCAGTTCTTC. It yields the protein CASSRQGSSYNEQFF.

In regard to this clone: The germline gene is not matched at one end of the junction; a read error may be the cause. The rearrangement links TRBV13 to TRBJ2-7, with 13 bases aligning to TRBD2. Germline V lookup: CDR1 PRHDT, CDR2 FYEKMQ (reference sequence). This CDR3 contains 13 residues. This CDR3 reads CASSPKGTSGANF. The CDR3 nucleotides are TGTGCCAGCAGCCCGAAAGGGACTAGCGGGGCCAACTTC. The full variable domain, with the rest looked up from reference TRBV13 and TRBJ2-7, is AAGVIQSPRHLIKEKRETATLKCYPIPRHDTVYWYQQGPGQDPQFLISFYEKMQSDKGSIPDRFSAQQFSDYHSELNMSSLELGDSALYFCASSPKGTSGANFGPGTRLTVT.

The rearrangement joins TRBV27 to TRBJ1-2, with 7 positions matching TRBD1. The CDR3 has 15 amino acids. Germline CDR1 is MNHEY and CDR2 is SMNVEV (reference sequence). V was pared by 6 bases and J by 5 bases, with 12 bases of the junction left unmatched. The CDR3 region is CASSRNPTGLYGYTF. Written as DNA, the CDR3 is TGTGCCAGCAGCCGAAATCCGACAGGGTTGTATGGCTACACCTTC.

CDR3 sequence reads: CAISDGQRFGNVLTF. DNA of the CDR3: TGTGCCATCAGTGATGGGCAGCGATTCGGCAACGTCCTGACTTTC. The chain combines TRBV10-3 with TRBJ2-6; D is ambiguous. The V end lost 3 bases, the J end lost 9 bases, and 15 bases lay between the germline ends. Germline V gene sequence: CDR1 ENHRY, CDR2 SYGVKD. This CDR3 comprises 15 residues.

The chain uses TRBV6-6 and TRBJ1-2, with D maybe TRBD1 (6 bases). CDR3 size: 14 residues. Per germline, CDR1 MNHNY and CDR2 SVGAGI (reference sequence). Trimming removed 2 bases at V and 8 bases at J, with 15 bases between. CDR3 DNA sequence: TGTGCCAGCAGTTACCCTAATGGGGGGCCGGGCTACACCTTC. Translating it yields CASSYPNGGPGYTF.

The rearrangement links TRBV5-1 to TRBJ1-4; the match to TRBD1 covers 8 bases. Germline V gene lookup returns CDR1 SGHRS and CDR2 YFSETQ. V lost 4 bases to trimming and J lost 6 bases; unmatched junction nucleotides: 8. The CDR3 spans 15 residues. CDR3 DNA sequence: TGCGCCAGCAGCCCGGACAGGGTCCGGGATGAAAAACTGTTTTTT. Residues: CASSPDRVRDEKLFF.

This sequence joins TRBV7-2 and TRBJ2-3, with D perhaps matching TRBD2 (6 bases). This CDR3 spans 15 amino acids. V dropped 2 bases and J dropped 0 bases, with 9 bases sitting between them. Germline loops: CDR1 SGHTA, CDR2 FQGNSA. The CDR3 region is CASSLWDWSTDTQYF. In nucleotides, the CDR3 is TGTGCCAGCAGCTTATGGGACTGGAGCACAGATACGCAGTATTTT.

The chain has TRBV6-1 and TRBJ2-2; the D gene is possibly TRBD2 (7 bases). The CDR3 contains 15 residues. Germline V gives CDR1 MNHNS, CDR2 SASEGT. Trimming cost V 5 bases and J 5 bases, with 15 bases left between them. As DNA, the CDR3 is TGTGCCAGCAGTAGCCCGGGGAGGGGGACCGGGGAGCTGTTTTTT. This gives the protein CASSSPGRGTGELFF.

The chain has TRBV4-3 and TRBJ1-2; D possibly corresponds to TRBD1 (5 bases). Trimming left V 5 bases short and J 5 bases short, with 12 bases between. This CDR3 has 13 amino acids. The germline gives CDR1 LGHNA, CDR2 YSLEER. In nucleotides, the CDR3 is TGCGCCAGCAGCTGGCAGGGAGAGTATGGCTACACCTTC. Amino acids: CASSWQGEYGYTF.

The rearrangement joins TRBV6-5 to TRBJ1-4; tentatively, D is TRBD1 (6 bases). V was shortened by 6 bases and J by 1 base, with 12 bases between the two germline ends. Germline-derived CDR1 and CDR2 are MNHEY and SVGAGI. CDR3 length: 15 amino acids. The CDR3 DNA sequence: TGTGCCAGCAGGCCACTGGACAGAACTAATGAAAAACTGTTTTTT. This sequence encodes CASRPLDRTNEKLFF.